These T cell receptor beta chains were read from a single sample in a study of blood T cell repertoires in COVID-19. Profiling relied on immunoSEQ multiplex PCR, and the TCRdb table lists in-frame clones only, not all of them. The table has 140,000 to 150,000 clones, more than 70% seen once. Sequences were obtained from peripheral blood. The receptor set was obtained from a woman between 50 and 59 years old with acute or convalescent COVID-19. Each CDR3 is given with its conserved first and last residue. D genes are given only for firm matches. Clone sizes are given selectively: once, few, many, or a class where the clone is expanded.

j_gene,v_gene,d_gene,abundance,CDR3aa,CDR3nt
TRBJ2-5,TRBV6-2/TRBV6-3,TRBD2,.,CASSSGGLEGTQYF,TGTGCCAGCAGTTCTGGGGGACTAGAAGGGACCCAGTACTTC
TRBJ2-3,TRBV29-1,.,.,CSVARASSTDTQYF,TGCAGCGTTGCCAGGGCCTCTAGCACAGATACGCAGTATTTT
TRBJ1-1,TRBV27,.,.,CASSFQGIGLTEAFF,TGTGCCAGCAGTTTCCAGGGGATTGGTTTGACTGAAGCTTTCTTT
TRBJ2-1,TRBV14,TRBD2,.,CASSQLGLAGGSSYNEQFF,TGTGCCAGCAGCCAACTGGGACTAGCGGGGGGAAGCTCCTACAATGAGCAGTTCTTC
TRBJ1-5,TRBV19,.,.,CASSIGGLRGAQHF,TGTGCCAGTAGTATAGGTGGACTGAGAGGAGCCCAGCATTTT
TRBJ1-2,TRBV18,.,few,CASSEGDYGYTF,TGTGCCAGCTCAGAGGGGGACTATGGCTACACCTTC
TRBJ1-3,TRBV28,.,.,CASEGPGSGNTIYF,TGTGCCAGCGAAGGGCCGGGATCTGGAAACACCATATATTTT
TRBJ2-4,TRBV7-2,.,.,CASSLADRAKNIQYF,TGTGCCAGCAGCTTAGCCGACAGGGCCAAAAACATTCAGTACTTC
TRBJ2-7,TRBV2,TRBD1,.,CASRWTGSNYEQYF,TGTGCCAGCAGATGGACAGGAAGTAACTACGAGCAGTACTTC
TRBJ2-5,TRBV30,.,.,CAWSLTETQYF,TGTGCCTGGAGCCTAACGGAGACCCAGTACTTC
TRBJ2-3,TRBV10-3,TRBD2,.,CAMGLAGSTDTQYF,TGTGCCATGGGACTAGCGGGGAGCACAGATACGCAGTATTTT
TRBJ2-3,TRBV28,TRBD2,.,CASSLWAGGSDTQYF,TGTGCCAGCAGTTTATGGGCGGGGGGGTCAGATACGCAGTATTTT
TRBJ1-2,TRBV4-1,.,.,CASSQDSAYGYTF,TGCGCCAGCAGCCAGGACTCTGCCTATGGCTACACCTTC
TRBJ2-5,TRBV30,TRBD1,.,CAWSKPGTGTETQYF,TGTGCCTGGAGTAAACCCGGGACAGGCACAGAGACCCAGTACTTC
TRBJ1-6,TRBV18,TRBD1,.,CASSFTGTEDSPLHF,TGTGCCAGCTCATTTACCGGGACAGAGGATTCACCCCTCCACTTT
TRBJ1-5,TRBV7-2,.,.,CASSLDPVVQPQHF,TGTGCCAGCAGCTTAGACCCGGTGGTTCAGCCCCAGCATTTT
TRBJ2-7,TRBV12-3/TRBV12-4,TRBD1,.,CASSPTGANEQYF,TGTGCCAGCAGCCCCACAGGGGCCAACGAGCAGTACTTC
TRBJ1-5,TRBV7-9,TRBD1,.,CASSRTGNQPQHF,TGTGCCAGCAGCCGGACAGGGAATCAGCCCCAGCATTTT
TRBJ1-2,TRBV5-4,TRBD1,once,CASSSDRRNGYTF,TGTGCCAGCAGCTCGGACAGGCGGAATGGCTACACCTTC
TRBJ1-2,TRBV30,.,once,CAVYITKGYTF,TGTGCCGTATATATAACAAAGGGCTACACCTTC
TRBJ1-2,TRBV19,.,.,CASLDGGPTNYGYTF,TGTGCCAGCCTCGACGGGGGGCCCACTAACTATGGCTACACCTTC
TRBJ2-1,TRBV29-1,.,.,CSGKGVHEQFF,TGCAGTGGTAAGGGAGTTCATGAGCAGTTCTTC
TRBJ1-4,TRBV19,.,.,CASSSDNPPEKLFF,TGTGCCAGTAGTAGTGACAACCCCCCTGAAAAACTGTTTTTT
TRBJ1-1,TRBV7-8,TRBD1,.,CASSLGGDRKAFF,TGTGCCAGCAGCTTAGGAGGGGACAGGAAAGCTTTCTTT
TRBJ1-2,TRBV24-1,TRBD1,.,CATHDRAGGYTF,TGTGCCACCCACGACAGGGCGGGCGGCTACACCTTC
TRBJ1-5,TRBV16,.,.,CASSQQGLDQPQHF,TGTGCCAGCAGCCAGCAGGGGCTTGATCAGCCCCAGCATTTT
TRBJ2-1,TRBV28,.,.,CASSLGVSPTYNEQFF,TGTGCCAGCAGTCTAGGGGTCAGTCCTACCTACAATGAGCAGTTCTTC
TRBJ1-4,TRBV9,TRBD1,.,CASSPDRRGHEKLFF,TGTGCCAGCAGCCCTGATCGCAGGGGGCATGAAAAACTGTTTTTT
TRBJ1-5,TRBV19,.,.,CASSTWTDTNQPQHF,TGTGCCAGTAGTACGTGGACAGACACAAATCAGCCCCAGCATTTT
TRBJ2-7,TRBV7-2,.,.,CASRGRGFSTEQYF,TGTGCCAGCAGAGGAAGGGGCTTTTCTACCGAGCAGTACTTC
TRBJ1-4,TRBV9,TRBD1,.,CASSPRGGQGAKNEKLFF,TGTGCCAGCAGCCCCCGAGGGGGACAGGGGGCGAAGAATGAAAAACTGTTTTTT
TRBJ2-2,TRBV6-2/TRBV6-3,.,.,CASSIRVDKGELFF,TGTGCCAGCAGTATCAGGGTCGATAAGGGGGAGCTGTTTTTT
TRBJ1-5,TRBV7-2,TRBD1,.,CASSPHQGDQPQHF,TGTGCCAGCAGCCCGCATCAGGGGGATCAGCCCCAGCATTTT
TRBJ2-7,TRBV11-2,.,.,CASTLAYEQYF,TGTGCCAGCACGCTAGCCTACGAGCAGTACTTC
TRBJ2-1,TRBV11-2,TRBD2,.,CASSLAAGAYNEQFF,TGTGCCAGCAGCTTAGCAGCGGGGGCTTACAATGAGCAGTTCTTC
TRBJ2-2,TRBV19,.,.,CASNNSPGELFF,TGTGCCAGTAACAATTCCCCCGGGGAGCTGTTTTTT
TRBJ1-5,TRBV7-2,.,.,CASSLEKSQPQHF,TGTGCCAGCAGCTTAGAGAAGAGCCAGCCCCAGCATTTT
TRBJ2-2,TRBV29-1,TRBD1,few,CSVRSGQGYTGELFF,TGCAGCGTCCGATCGGGACAGGGGTACACCGGGGAGCTGTTTTTT
TRBJ1-6,TRBV19,TRBD1,.,CASRGGQGSLVNSPLHF,TGTGCCAGTAGAGGGGGACAGGGGTCCTTGGTCAATTCACCCCTCCACTTT
TRBJ1-2,TRBV5-6,.,.,CASSLVGQGAHTF,.
TRBJ2-7,TRBV18,.,.,CASSPRDVDEQYF,TGTGCCAGCTCACCGCGGGACGTCGACGAGCAGTACTTC
TRBJ2-7,TRBV4-2,TRBD1,.,CASSKDRGDYEQYF,TGTGCCAGCAGCAAGGACAGGGGCGACTACGAGCAGTACTTC
TRBJ1-1,TRBV7-9,.,.,CASSFQGENTEAFF,TGTGCCAGCAGCTTCCAAGGGGAGAACACTGAAGCTTTCTTT
TRBJ2-7,TRBV28,TRBD2,.,CASSLLSPPVGKTSGPYEQYF,TGTGCCAGCAGTTTATTGTCCCCGCCGGTGGGGAAGACTAGCGGCCCCTACGAGCAGTACTTC
TRBJ2-1,TRBV7-3,TRBD2,.,CASSSSGGAFNEQFF,TGTGCCAGCAGCTCAAGCGGGGGGGCCTTCAATGAGCAGTTCTTC
TRBJ2-2,TRBV19,.,.,CASSETGETGELFF,TGTGCCAGTAGTGAGACTGGGGAGACCGGGGAGCTGTTTTTT
TRBJ2-2,TRBV10-2,.,.,CASIDPLTGELFF,TGCGCCAGCATCGACCCACTAACCGGGGAGCTGTTTTTT
TRBJ2-2,TRBV12-5,.,.,CASGLPRSSGANTGELFF,TGTGCTAGTGGTTTGCCCCGCTCATCGGGGGCGAACACCGGGGAGCTGTTTTTT
TRBJ1-5,TRBV5-5,.,.,CASSLEVADSNQPQHF,TGTGCCAGCAGCTTGGAGGTAGCGGATAGCAATCAGCCCCAGCATTTT
TRBJ1-1,TRBV10-3,TRBD1,.,CAINDRGGQNTEAFF,TGTGCCATTAACGACAGGGGGGGGCAGAACACTGAAGCTTTCTTT
TRBJ2-2,TRBV9,TRBD1,.,CASSETTGTAYTGELFF,TGTGCCAGCAGCGAAACCACCGGGACAGCTTATACCGGGGAGCTGTTTTTT
TRBJ1-2,TRBV19,TRBD1,many,CASSIDLPSGTGAIGYTF,TGTGCCAGTAGTATAGATCTCCCCTCTGGGACAGGGGCCATCGGCTACACCTTC
TRBJ1-1,TRBV6-6,.,.,CASSRQNTEAFF,TGTGCCAGCAGTAGACAGAACACTGAAGCTTTCTTT
TRBJ1-2,TRBV25-1,TRBD1,.,CASNFRTGDGYTF,TGTGCCAGCAACTTTCGGACAGGGGACGGCTACACCTTC